The clone carrying this TCR beta chain was seen only a few times. The CDR3 covers 15 residues. V shed 4 bases and J 7 bases; nucleotides not matched to a gene: 5. Germline CDR1 reads SNHLY; CDR2 reads FYNNEI. These data originate in a study of cytomegalovirus exposure and HLA in healthy donors. PCR was performed using 60 Vbeta and 13 Jbeta primers. Profiled with immunoSEQ multiplex PCR; TCRdb holds only in-frame clones, not every one. The table shows approximately 150,000 clones, with about 70% occurring only once. The sequence was collected from a male donor in good health and CMV-seronegative. Sequences were obtained from PBMCs. The J gene is TRBJ1-5, the V gene TRBV2; 12 positions match TRBD1. As DNA, the CDR3 is TGTGCCAGCAGTGCCGGGACAGGGGGCCGCCAGCCCCAGCATTTT. Protein product: CASSAGTGGRQPQHF.